Listed here is a single T cell receptor beta chain. The protocol was immunoSEQ multiplex PCR, while the TCRdb copy is restricted to in-frame clones and leaves out a portion. Of tens of thousands of clones in the sample, almost 95% were seen once. Germline CDR1 is LNHNV and CDR2 is YYDKDF (reference sequence). V gave up 1 base and J gave up 2 bases, with 17 bases separating them. The CDR3 has 17 amino acids. The data were taken from a study of T cell changes during pregnancy in multiple sclerosis. The sample here was peripheral blood, taken in the third trimester of pregnancy. The chain combines TRBV15 with TRBJ1-1; D not resolved. The clonotype originates from a female donor with multiple sclerosis, enrolled in a pregnancy study. The CDR3 DNA reads TGTGCCACCAGCAGAGTTAGAACCCTACAGAGTAACACTGAAGCTTTCTTT. Its protein product is CATSRVRTLQSNTEAFF.